Listed below are T cell receptor beta chains from one sample, sequenced in a study of chronic HIV infection and antiretroviral therapy. Using its own MiXCR run on the 5' RACE reads, TCRdb lists one record per CDR3 protein. The sample has about 48,000 distinct CDR3 sequences, 15% to 20% seen once. What was sequenced was peripheral blood. The receptors here all came from an adult who had HIV and had not received antiretroviral therapy, or was an uninfected healthy control (not recorded which). Each CDR3 is given with its conserved first and last residue. The D gene is left open where the match is weak. Not all rows give a size; the values are once, few, many and, for expanded clones, a class.

cdr3_nt: TGTGCCACTAATGGATGGACAGGGCCCGGGTCACCCCTCCACTTT
cdr3_aa: CATNGWTGPGSPLHF
j_call: TRBJ1-6
clone_size: .
d_call: TRBD1
v_call: TRBV6-6

cdr3_nt: TGTGCCAGCAGCCCGCGCGGGAAGGGACCCTACGAGCAGTACTTC
cdr3_aa: CASSPRGKGPYEQYF
j_call: TRBJ2-7
clone_size: few
d_call: .
v_call: TRBV28

cdr3_nt: TGTGCCAGCAGTCAAGGAGGGGGAGGGACAGGGTTCGAAAAACTGTTTTTT
cdr3_aa: CASSQGGGGTGFEKLFF
j_call: TRBJ1-4
clone_size: .
d_call: TRBD1
v_call: TRBV28

cdr3_nt: TGTGCCAGCAGTCGTCTAGCTACGACTTCTGGGGCCAACGTCCTGACTTTC
cdr3_aa: CASSRLATTSGANVLTF
j_call: TRBJ2-6
clone_size: few
d_call: .
v_call: TRBV6-2/TRBV6-3

cdr3_nt: TGTGCCAGCAGCGTAGGGGGCGCCCCAGATACGCAGTATTTT
cdr3_aa: CASSVGGAPDTQYF
j_call: TRBJ2-3
clone_size: .
d_call: TRBD1
v_call: TRBV28

cdr3_nt: TGCAGCGTTGCAACAGGGGCAGAGGCTGGAAACACCATATATTTT
cdr3_aa: CSVATGAEAGNTIYF
j_call: TRBJ1-3
clone_size: few
d_call: TRBD1
v_call: TRBV29-1

cdr3_nt: TGTGCCAGCAGCCAATGGGGGGAGAACACTGAAGCTTTCTTT
cdr3_aa: CASSQWGENTEAFF
j_call: TRBJ1-1
clone_size: .
d_call: .
v_call: TRBV7-9

cdr3_nt: TGTGCCAGCAGCGTAGATCTGGCGGGCGGTTCACCCCTCCACTTT
cdr3_aa: CASSVDLAGGSPLHF
j_call: TRBJ1-6
clone_size: .
d_call: .
v_call: TRBV9

cdr3_nt: TGTGCCAGCAGTTCCCTAGGTGGCGGGACCAGAACAGATACGCAGTATTTT
cdr3_aa: CASSSLGGGTRTDTQYF
j_call: TRBJ2-3
clone_size: few
d_call: .
v_call: TRBV28

cdr3_nt: TGTGCCAGCAGCAAAGTGACGGGGAGTGTCCCATGTAGCCTAGCGGGAGATACGCAGTATTTT
cdr3_aa: CASSKVTGSVPCSLAGDTQYF
j_call: TRBJ2-3
clone_size: .
d_call: .
v_call: TRBV21-1

cdr3_nt: TGTGCCAGCAGTTTATCGGGGCAGGGGCTCTCCTACGAGCAGTACTTC
cdr3_aa: CASSLSGQGLSYEQYF
j_call: TRBJ2-7
clone_size: .
d_call: .
v_call: TRBV12-3/TRBV12-4

cdr3_nt: TGCAGCGTTGAAGTCGAGAACACTGAAGCTTTCTTT
cdr3_aa: CSVEVENTEAFF
j_call: TRBJ1-1
clone_size: .
d_call: .
v_call: TRBV29-1

cdr3_nt: TGTGCCAGCAGCTTAACCGTTAGGAGCTATGGCTACACCTTC
cdr3_aa: CASSLTVRSYGYTF
j_call: TRBJ1-2
clone_size: .
d_call: .
v_call: TRBV7-3

cdr3_nt: TGTGCCAGCAGCGTAGAGGGTCGGGGACAGGGTGGCGAGCAGTACTTC
cdr3_aa: CASSVEGRGQGGEQYF
j_call: TRBJ2-7
clone_size: .
d_call: TRBD1
v_call: TRBV9

cdr3_nt: TGTGCCACCAGTGATAGCTTCTATCAAGAGACCCAGTACTTC
cdr3_aa: CATSDSFYQETQYF
j_call: TRBJ2-5
clone_size: few
d_call: .
v_call: TRBV24-1

cdr3_nt: TGTGCCAGCAGCTTAGCTGGAGTCGGTGGAAACACCATATATTTT
cdr3_aa: CASSLAGVGGNTIYF
j_call: TRBJ1-3
clone_size: once
d_call: .
v_call: TRBV7-2

cdr3_nt: TGCAGTTTTCAGTCCGACACCGGGGAGCTGTTTTTT
cdr3_aa: CSFQSDTGELFF
j_call: TRBJ2-2
clone_size: few
d_call: .
v_call: TRBV20-1

cdr3_nt: TGTGCCACCAGTGGGGAGCGGAGCTACGAGCAGTACTTC
cdr3_aa: CATSGERSYEQYF
j_call: TRBJ2-7
clone_size: .
d_call: .
v_call: TRBV24-1

cdr3_nt: TGTGCCAGCAGCATTCGTACAGGGGTTTACAATCAGCCCCAGCATTTT
cdr3_aa: CASSIRTGVYNQPQHF
j_call: TRBJ1-5
clone_size: few
d_call: TRBD1
v_call: TRBV28

cdr3_nt: TGCAGTGCTAGAGAGGGGGGGGGGTCTCTGAAATTTGAAGCTTTCTTT
cdr3_aa: CSAREGGGSLKFEAFF
j_call: TRBJ1-1
clone_size: few
d_call: .
v_call: TRBV20-1

cdr3_nt: TGCAGTGCTAGAGATCCGGATTTGAGAACTGAAGCTTTCTTT
cdr3_aa: CSARDPDLRTEAFF
j_call: TRBJ1-1
clone_size: few
d_call: .
v_call: TRBV20-1

cdr3_nt: TGCAGCGTGGATGACACTGGAAACACCATATATTTT
cdr3_aa: CSVDDTGNTIYF
j_call: TRBJ1-3
clone_size: .
d_call: .
v_call: TRBV29-1

cdr3_nt: TGTGCCAGCAGCTATATTTCGGGAGATAATTCACCCCTCCACTTT
cdr3_aa: CASSYISGDNSPLHF
j_call: TRBJ1-6
clone_size: .
d_call: .
v_call: TRBV28

cdr3_nt: TGTGCCAGCAGCTTAGGTGGGACTAGGGTCAATGAGCAGTTCTTC
cdr3_aa: CASSLGGTRVNEQFF
j_call: TRBJ2-1
clone_size: few
d_call: TRBD2
v_call: TRBV7-2

cdr3_nt: TGCGCCAGCAGCCAGCTAGCGGGGCTTAGCAATGAGCAGTTCTTC
cdr3_aa: CASSQLAGLSNEQFF
j_call: TRBJ2-1
clone_size: .
d_call: TRBD2
v_call: TRBV4-1

cdr3_nt: TGCGCCAGCAGCCACAAGACCGGGACAGGGAATCCATCCTACGAGCAGTACTTC
cdr3_aa: CASSHKTGTGNPSYEQYF
j_call: TRBJ2-7
clone_size: few
d_call: TRBD1
v_call: TRBV4-1

cdr3_nt: TGCAGTGCTAGAGAGGAGGCAGATACGCAGTATTTT
cdr3_aa: CSAREEADTQYF
j_call: TRBJ2-3
clone_size: .
d_call: .
v_call: TRBV20-1

cdr3_nt: TGCAGTGCTGACCGGGGCCCCAATCAGCCCCAGCATTTT
cdr3_aa: CSADRGPNQPQHF
j_call: TRBJ1-5
clone_size: .
d_call: .
v_call: TRBV20-1

cdr3_nt: TGTGCCAGCAGCCGGGTAGCGGCTGGGGGGAATGAGCAGTTCTTC
cdr3_aa: CASSRVAAGGNEQFF
j_call: TRBJ2-1
clone_size: .
d_call: .
v_call: TRBV7-9

cdr3_nt: TGTGCCAGCAGCCAATCGCTGGACAGAAAAAACATTCAGTACTTC
cdr3_aa: CASSQSLDRKNIQYF
j_call: TRBJ2-4
clone_size: .
d_call: .
v_call: TRBV16

cdr3_nt: TGCAGTGCCAGAGGGGGGACTAGCGGTGCCTACGAGCAGTACTTC
cdr3_aa: CSARGGTSGAYEQYF
j_call: TRBJ2-7
clone_size: .
d_call: TRBD2
v_call: TRBV20-1

cdr3_nt: TGTGCCAGCTCACCAGCACAGGGGGGCGGTAGTAACACTGAAGCTTTCTTT
cdr3_aa: CASSPAQGGGSNTEAFF
j_call: TRBJ1-1
clone_size: .
d_call: TRBD1
v_call: TRBV18

cdr3_nt: TGTGCCAGCAGTGGCTCCGGACAGGGGGGCGGCTACACCTTC
cdr3_aa: CASSGSGQGGGYTF
j_call: TRBJ1-2
clone_size: few
d_call: TRBD1
v_call: TRBV27

cdr3_nt: TGTGCCAGCAGTCGGGAAGTTGAAGCTTTCTTT
cdr3_aa: CASSREVEAFF
j_call: TRBJ1-1
clone_size: few
d_call: .
v_call: TRBV2

cdr3_nt: TGTGCCAGCAGCTCACAACAGGGGTACGAGCAGTACTTC
cdr3_aa: CASSSQQGYEQYF
j_call: TRBJ2-7
clone_size: .
d_call: TRBD1
v_call: TRBV7-6

cdr3_nt: TGTGCCAGCAGTTTAAACAGCCTAGCCAAAAACATTCAGTACTTC
cdr3_aa: CASSLNSLAKNIQYF
j_call: TRBJ2-4
clone_size: .
d_call: .
v_call: TRBV27

cdr3_nt: TGTGCCAGCAGCCCAAGGTCCGACTACGAGCAGTACTTC
cdr3_aa: CASSPRSDYEQYF
j_call: TRBJ2-7
clone_size: .
d_call: .
v_call: TRBV9

cdr3_nt: TGCAGCGGGGGGAATACCGGGACAGGGGGTCGCGAGCAGTACTTC
cdr3_aa: CSGGNTGTGGREQYF
j_call: TRBJ2-7
clone_size: .
d_call: TRBD1
v_call: TRBV29-1

cdr3_nt: TGTGCCTGCCCCCCAGGGGCGAACACTGAAGCTTTCTTT
cdr3_aa: CACPPGANTEAFF
j_call: TRBJ1-1
clone_size: few
d_call: .
v_call: TRBV30

cdr3_nt: TGCGCCAGCAGCCGGGGCTTAGTGGGGAACACTGAAGCTTTCTTT
cdr3_aa: CASSRGLVGNTEAFF
j_call: TRBJ1-1
clone_size: .
d_call: .
v_call: TRBV5-1

cdr3_nt: TGTGCCAGCAGATCCCAGGGGCGAAAAGCTTTCTTT
cdr3_aa: CASRSQGRKAFF
j_call: TRBJ1-1
clone_size: few
d_call: .
v_call: TRBV28

cdr3_nt: TGTGCCAGCAGCTTATTACTAGCGGGAGACGGTGAGCAGTTCTTC
cdr3_aa: CASSLLLAGDGEQFF
j_call: TRBJ2-1
clone_size: .
d_call: TRBD2
v_call: TRBV11-2

cdr3_nt: TGTGCCAGCAGCCTCGACATACATAGCACAGATACGCAGTATTTT
cdr3_aa: CASSLDIHSTDTQYF
j_call: TRBJ2-3
clone_size: few
d_call: .
v_call: TRBV5-6

cdr3_nt: TGCAGTGCTAGAATCACAGGGAATCAGCCCCAGCATTTT
cdr3_aa: CSARITGNQPQHF
j_call: TRBJ1-5
clone_size: .
d_call: .
v_call: TRBV20-1

cdr3_nt: TGTGCCAGCAGTGAAAGGAGGAACACCGGGGAGCTGTTTTTT
cdr3_aa: CASSERRNTGELFF
j_call: TRBJ2-2
clone_size: few
d_call: .
v_call: TRBV2

cdr3_nt: TGTGCCAGCAGTTACTCCGCCGGAGAATACTTCATGAACACTGAAGCTTTCTTT
cdr3_aa: CASSYSAGEYFMNTEAFF
j_call: TRBJ1-1
clone_size: .
d_call: .
v_call: TRBV6-2/TRBV6-3

cdr3_nt: TGTGCCACCATCCCGTCCCCGAGGCGGCCCCAGCATTTT
cdr3_aa: CATIPSPRRPQHF
j_call: TRBJ1-5
clone_size: few
d_call: .
v_call: TRBV28

cdr3_nt: TGTGCCCACGAGAGAGAACGCACTGAAGCTTTCTTT
cdr3_aa: CAHERERTEAFF
j_call: TRBJ1-1
clone_size: .
d_call: .
v_call: TRBV10-3

cdr3_nt: TGTGCCAGCAGTTTCCTCGAACGGGGCCGCGGGAACTACGAGCAGTACTTC
cdr3_aa: CASSFLERGRGNYEQYF
j_call: TRBJ2-7
clone_size: .
d_call: .
v_call: TRBV6-5

cdr3_nt: TGCAGCGTTAAAGGGACTAGCTTAGAGACCCAGTACTTC
cdr3_aa: CSVKGTSLETQYF
j_call: TRBJ2-5
clone_size: .
d_call: TRBD2
v_call: TRBV29-1